This TCR beta chain comes out of a study of blood T cell repertoires in COVID-19 (dated by TCRdb to between 2020 and 2021). Turning to the overall study: Samples from collaborators originated in the United States, Italy and Spain and spanned both the acute and convalescent phases of COVID-19. The prospective study material was composed of cDNA or gDNA derived from T cells, B-cell-depleted T cells, or PBMCs. Deeply sampled blood TCRbeta repertoires from subjects exposed to, actively infected with, or recovered from COVID-19 were included in the dataset. The repertoires were made available in a free public database intended to serve as a resource for research on the immune response to SARS-CoV-2. Samples came from the ongoing ImmuneRACE study (first 160 participants) plus 1,254 subjects from 6 global collaborators. The sample metadata nearly always contained a de-identified subject ID, COVID-19 status, age in years and sex. Where HLA class I and class II types were available, the types were taken from metadata supplied by the sample provider, not from assay-based typing. The study at large found these results: The amount of clinical and demographic metadata varied by source and participant and was provided uncurated.

The collaborating institutions used their own protocols to collect whole blood in K2EDTA tubes. Collaborator samples were shipped for TCRbeta analysis as frozen whole blood, isolated PBMCs, or DNA extracted from either sample type. The CDR3 covers 15 residues, taking in both the cysteine and the phenylalanine. Only the CDR3 DNA is retained, 45 bases long and in frame from the first base. CDR1 and CDR2 are drawn from the germline V gene: KGHSH, LQKENI. The V and J ends are trimmed by 2 bases and 2 bases, leaving 12 bases between them. Details on this clone: The specificity of this receptor is unknown. Per-base quality was not reported, and no clone a single base away is much larger than it.

The immunoSEQ Assay, a bias-controlled multiplex PCR, was used to amplify TCRbeta CDR3 regions from genomic DNA. As for the authors' bioinformatics: Within the assay, amplification of reference gene primers was used to estimate how many nucleated cells each sample contained. To quantify the absolute abundance of each unique TCRbeta CDR3 rearrangement, sequence reads were collapsed and filtered. For each sample, productive Simpson clonality was calculated as the square root of Simpson's diversity index across productive rearrangements. TCRdb mirrors the immuneACCESS table, restricted to in-frame sequences. Some clones are absent from its copies; in checked studies, under half trace to an unresolved V gene, and the reason for the others is unknown. The V and J calls and the clone size are those of that table, but D and trimming were determined from the DNA. Across this sample there are under 200,000 clones, with roughly 90% seen only once. Of the sample, roughly 2.3% falls within the top ten clones.

Here the chain combines TRBV18 and TRBJ1-1; the D gene remains uncertain. Sequenced material: peripheral blood. This TCR was recovered from a man younger than 35 with acute or convalescent COVID-19. The bases are TGTGCCAGCTCACCAGATTCGGTTAGAAACACTGAAGCTTTCTTT. This codes for CASSPDSVRNTEAFF.